These 19 T cell receptor beta chains were sequenced from one sample in a study of blood T cell repertoires in COVID-19. This table comes from immunoSEQ multiplex PCR, and its TCRdb copy is limited to in-frame clones, with some not included. The data contain fewer than 30,000 clones, 80% to 90% of them singletons. The sample was peripheral blood. The source of these receptors is a woman older than 75 with COVID-19, enrolled during active disease.

This clone was counted only a few times. CDR3 residues: CASSLMVAGNTGELFF. CDR3 sequence (DNA): TGCGCCAGCAGCTTGATGGTTGCGGGGAACACCGGGGAGCTGTTTTTT. This chain links TRBV5-1 with TRBJ2-2; D possibly corresponds to TRBD2 (5 bases). V was pared by 1 base and J by 1 base, with 11 bases between. Germline CDR1 reads SGHRS; CDR2 reads YFSETQ. The CDR3 has 16 residues.

In regard to this clone: The sample has other DNA sequences that encode this CDR3 too. The chain couples TRBV18 to TRBJ1-1; unclear D gene. Germline loops: CDR1 KGHSH, CDR2 LQKENI. Trimming cost V 3 bases and J 0 bases, with 8 bases left between them. This CDR3 contains 14 residues. The CDR3 sequence: CASSPQAMNTEAFF. CDR3 DNA sequence: TGTGCCAGCTCACCTCAGGCCATGAACACTGAAGCTTTCTTT.

The chain is built from TRBV20-1 and TRBJ1-4, with D uncertain. V lost 2 bases to trimming and J lost 7 bases, with 5 bases between them. CDR3 length equals 11 residues. The germline V gene has CDR1 DFQATT and CDR2 SNEGSKA (reference sequence). CDR3 sequence (DNA): TGCAGTGCTAGATCCAGTGAAAAACTGTTTTTT. This translates into CSARSSEKLFF.

CDR3 amino acids: CASSFIPGSDNEQFF. The CDR3 DNA is TGTGCCAGCAGCTTCATTCCCGGGAGTGACAATGAGCAGTTCTTC. The chain combines TRBV5-5 with TRBJ2-1, with D maybe TRBD2 (6 bases). The V and J ends lost 2 bases and 5 bases respectively, with 14 bases between them. This CDR3 has 15 amino acids. CDR1 is SGHKS, CDR2 YYEKEE, per germline (reference sequence).

The J gene is TRBJ1-2, the V gene TRBV6-6; 9 nucleotides line up with TRBD1. V shed 5 bases and J 2 bases; nucleotides not matched to a gene: 3. The CDR3 covers 14 residues. CDR1 is MNHNY, CDR2 SVGAGI, per germline (reference sequence). The CDR3 sequence: CASSRDRANYGYTF. The CDR3 DNA reads TGTGCCAGCAGTAGGGACAGGGCGAACTATGGCTACACCTTC.

This clone has a single count. The CDR3 DNA sequence: TGTGCCAGCAGCTTAGACTTTCTGGGCAGGGGGCAGGGTGGAACTGAAGCTTTCTTT. Translated: CASSLDFLGRGQGGTEAFF. J is TRBJ1-1 and V is TRBV7-9; 8 bases match TRBD1. The CDR3 loop spans 19 amino acids. V gave up 1 base and J gave up 5 bases; unmatched junction bases: 18. From germline, CDR1 is SEHNR and CDR2 FQNEAQ (reference sequence).

V gene TRBV18 combines with J gene TRBJ1-5; tentatively, D is TRBD1 (5 bases). Germline V gene lookup returns CDR1 KGHSH and CDR2 LQKENI. The CDR3 is 14 residues long. V was trimmed by 6 bases and J by 0 bases, leaving 9 bases between them. As DNA, the CDR3 is TGTGCCAGCTCGTCCGGGGGTAGCAATCAGCCCCAGCATTTT. Encoded protein: CASSSGGSNQPQHF.

The chain employs TRBV30 and TRBJ1-2, with 12 positions matching TRBD1. Germline CDR1 reads GTSNPN; CDR2 reads SVGIG (reference sequence). Unmatched junction bases numbered 5, after V lost 8 bases and J lost 4 bases. The CDR3 length is 13 residues. CDR3 in amino acids: CARKGQGAYGYTF. The CDR3 bases are TGTGCCCGGAAGGGACAGGGGGCCTATGGCTACACCTTC.

The chain joins TRBV18 to TRBJ2-2; D might be TRBD1 (5 bases). Between the trimmed V and J ends, which lost 0 bases and 5 bases, there was a span of 10 bases. CDR1 KGHSH and CDR2 LQKENI come from the germline V gene. The CDR3 has 15 amino acids. Written as DNA, the CDR3 is TGTGCCAGCTCACCACCCCAGGGATCTACCGGGGAGCTGTTTTTT. Amino acids: CASSPPQGSTGELFF.

The J gene is TRBJ1-2, the V gene TRBV6-4, with D possibly matching TRBD1 (6 bases). This CDR3 spans 14 amino acids. V dropped 11 bases and J dropped 1 base, with 17 bases sitting between them. The germline V gene has CDR1 MRHNA and CDR2 SNTAGT. DNA of the CDR3: TGTGCCGGGTCGACAGGAGAAATTAACTATGGCTACACCTTC. Encoded protein: CAGSTGEINYGYTF.

As for this clone: Other DNA sequences within the sample encode an identical CDR3. This chain joins TRBV14 and TRBJ1-6; D uncertain. This CDR3 comprises 17 residues. Germline CDR1 is SGHDN and CDR2 is FVKESK. V lost 0 bases and J 0 bases, leaving 9 bases between the germline ends. For the CDR3, the DNA is TGTGCCAGCAGCCAAGATATCGAGAGCTCCTATAATTCACCCCTCCACTTT. Its protein product is CASSQDIESSYNSPLHF. The variable domain in full, with the rest retrieved from reference TRBV14 and TRBJ1-6, is EAGVTQFPSHSVIEKGQTVTLRCDPISGHDNLYWYRRVMGKEIKFLLHFVKESKQDESGMPNNRFLAERTGGTYSTLKVQPAELEDSGVYFCASSQDIESSYNSPLHFGNGTRLTVT.

This chain links TRBV10-3 with TRBJ2-5; D perhaps matches TRBD2 (7 bases). The V end lost 0 bases, the J end lost 5 bases, and 16 bases lay between the germline ends. CDR3 length equals 16 residues. Per the germline V gene, CDR1 is ENHRY and CDR2 is SYGVKD. This CDR3 is CAISESGGGPPETQYF. In nucleotides, the CDR3 is TGTGCCATCAGTGAGTCTGGGGGGGGCCCCCCGGAGACCCAGTACTTC.

The chain is built from TRBV6-2 or TRBV6-3 and TRBJ2-3; 8 bases are shared with TRBD2. V was clipped by 0 bases and J by 5 bases; unmatched bases: 13. Germline V CDR1 and CDR2: MNHEY, SVGEGT. This CDR3 is built from 18 residues. The CDR3 DNA reads as TGTGCCAGCAGTTACTCGAGGAGGCGGGGGGCCCTCGGAGATACGCAGTATTTT. This translates into CASSYSRRRGALGDTQYF.

This clone was recorded a few times. The rearrangement links TRBV9 to TRBJ2-5, with TRBD1 matching 10 bases. The V gene's germline CDR1 is SGDLS and CDR2 YYNGEE. The CDR3 totals 15 residues. Germline trimming cut 2 bases from V and 4 bases from J; bases unmatched to any gene: 5. This chain's CDR3 is CASSVGTGVAETQYF. The CDR3 nucleotides are TGTGCCAGCAGCGTTGGGACAGGGGTAGCAGAGACCCAGTACTTC.

J is TRBJ2-1 and V is TRBV20-1, with D possibly TRBD1 on 6 matching bases. Trimming took off 3 bases at V and 7 bases at J, with 16 bases between the two ends. Germline CDR1 reads DFQATT; CDR2 reads SNEGSKA (reference sequence). The length of the CDR3 is 14 residues. As DNA, the CDR3 is TGCAGTGCTAGTGGGCAGGGGAAGAAGAATGAGCAGTTCTTC. Its translation is CSASGQGKKNEQFF.

The chain recombines TRBV30 with TRBJ1-4, with D tentatively TRBD1 (5 bases). The CDR3 is made up of 16 amino acids. The V end lost 0 bases, the J end lost 5 bases, and 16 bases lay between the germline ends. Germline values: CDR1 GTSNPN, CDR2 SVGIG (reference sequence). CDR3 residues: CAWSVFGRAGNEKLFF. The CDR3, as DNA: TGTGCCTGGAGTGTATTTGGTAGGGCAGGGAATGAAAAACTGTTTTTT.

For the CDR3, the DNA is TGTGCCAGCAGCGAGAAGGGCGGGGACATTCAGTACTTC. Its protein is CASSEKGGDIQYF. The V gene is TRBV5-4, the J gene TRBJ2-4; weak D call: TRBD2 (6 bases). Germline assignment: CDR1 SGHNT and CDR2 YYREEE (reference sequence). Trimming took 4 bases from V and 8 from J, leaving 13 bases between them. CDR3 size: 13 residues.

The chain is built from TRBV6-5 and TRBJ1-2; D unclear. This CDR3 has 12 amino acids. Germline CDR1 and CDR2: MNHEY and SVGAGI. Trimming pared 6 bases from V and 3 bases from J, leaving 8 bases between. The CDR3 region has the DNA TGTGCCAGCAGCCTTCGGGACTATGGCTACACCTTC. Protein sequence: CASSLRDYGYTF.

The chain combines TRBV5-1 with TRBJ2-2; 10 bases map to TRBD1. Germline V lookup: CDR1 SGHRS, CDR2 YFSETQ. The CDR3 length is 15 residues. Germline trimming cut 3 bases from V and 7 bases from J; bases unmatched to any gene: 6. CDR3 nucleotides: TGCGCCAGCAGCTCGACAGGGGGCGCGTTCGGGGAGCTGTTTTTT. Its translation is CASSSTGGAFGELFF.